These T cell receptor beta chains were read from a single sample in a study of blood T cell repertoires in COVID-19. This table comes from immunoSEQ multiplex PCR, and its TCRdb copy is limited to in-frame clones, with some not included. The table includes about 210,000 clones, around 83% detected once. Sequences were obtained from peripheral blood. These receptors all stem from a woman between 65 and 79 years old with COVID-19, enrolled during active disease. Both conserved end residues are trimmed from each CDR3.

v_gene: TRBV9; CDR3aa: ASSVEGSANTGELF
v_gene: TRBV28; CDR3aa: ASSFSSRGRTAF
v_gene: TRBV6-5; CDR3aa: ASRSGSRETQY
v_gene: TRBV6-6; CDR3aa: ASSLSGTGVLEAF
v_gene: TRBV5-1; CDR3aa: ASSSMGQGQETQY
v_gene: TRBV2; CDR3aa: ASSDVQGGYGYT
v_gene: TRBV28; CDR3aa: ASSLNGQGGDQPQH
v_gene: TRBV7-9; CDR3aa: ASSLTPGLSYNEQF
v_gene: TRBV24-1; CDR3aa: ATSDSGLINSQY
v_gene: TRBV3-1/TRBV3-2; CDR3aa: ASSQGTGGWVGANVLT
v_gene: TRBV6-2/TRBV6-3; CDR3aa: ASSYSAGSAPTYEQY
v_gene: TRBV2; CDR3aa: ASGWASYEQY
v_gene: TRBV20-1; CDR3aa: SASPGTGTNTEAF
v_gene: TRBV30; CDR3aa: ARGQGAGGNTIY
v_gene: TRBV19; CDR3aa: ASSGQIGSPLH
v_gene: TRBV27; CDR3aa: ASSFTRGLSGTNEKLF
v_gene: TRBV14; CDR3aa: ASRRTGPDTGELF
v_gene: TRBV5-6; CDR3aa: ASRGGGGGSPLH
v_gene: TRBV5-4; CDR3aa: ASRPGTGDNEKLF
v_gene: TRBV7-6; CDR3aa: ASSLKGVGREQNEQY
v_gene: TRBV19; CDR3aa: ASSFSGTIYQETQY
v_gene: TRBV3-1/TRBV3-2; CDR3aa: ASSPGLQNTGELF
v_gene: TRBV5-1; CDR3aa: ASSLTGAEGETQY
v_gene: TRBV5-1; CDR3aa: ASSLLGAANEKLF
v_gene: TRBV7-3; CDR3aa: ASSSGYNSPLH
v_gene: TRBV28; CDR3aa: ASSWGGQGESPLH
v_gene: TRBV4-3; CDR3aa: ASSQFPGTGWNEQF
v_gene: TRBV19; CDR3aa: ASEDRAQSNEQF
v_gene: TRBV5-4; CDR3aa: ASSSSVDEQY
v_gene: TRBV27; CDR3aa: ASSKDYYNNEQF
v_gene: TRBV6-6; CDR3aa: ASSPQGFFYEQY
v_gene: TRBV7-2; CDR3aa: ASSLGPVREGPYEQY
v_gene: TRBV11-3; CDR3aa: ASSPTGGNGELF
v_gene: TRBV21-1; CDR3aa: ASSKGSRGGRGNTIY